This T cell receptor beta chain was profiled in a study of blood T cell repertoires in COVID-19. Study overall: The origin of the acute and convalescent COVID-19 samples was the United States, Italy and Spain. T cells, B-cell-depleted T cells, or PBMCs provided the cDNA or gDNA that served as material.

V lost 5 bases and J lost 3; bases outside the gene matches: 9. The CDR3 sequence is 15 residues long. Germline V lookup: CDR1 SEHNR, CDR2 FQNEAQ (reference sequence). In the authors' workflow: It was from reference gene primer amplification that nucleated cell counts were estimated. Repertoires were generated with immunoSEQ multiplex PCR, while TCRdb's copy carries only in-frame clones and drops some. V, J and clone size are taken as reported in that table, and D and trimming were inferred from the DNA itself. This table has about 280,000 clones, approximately 89% appearing once. Seattle participants joined during active infection and were tracked over time. This clone came up a few times.

This TCR derives from a young woman with COVID-19, enrolled during active disease. What was sequenced was peripheral blood. The chain employs TRBV7-9 and TRBJ1-2, with 7 bases fitting TRBD1. For the CDR3, the DNA is TGTGCCAGCAGCCCCCCCCTGACAGGGCACTATGGCTACACCTTC. Translated, it gives CASSPPLTGHYGYTF.